This TCR beta chain was sequenced in a study of blood T cell repertoires in COVID-19. The CDR3 runs 17 residues. V dropped 6 bases and J dropped 5; count of bases not matched to a gene: 11. Germline V gene sequence: CDR1 KGHDR, CDR2 SFDVKD. Profiled with immunoSEQ multiplex PCR; TCRdb holds only in-frame clones, not every one. The sample carries 170,000 or so clones, 70% to 90% recorded once. This TCR was recovered from a man aged 45-65 years with active or convalescent COVID-19. The sample taken for sequencing was peripheral blood. The chain combines TRBV24-1 with TRBJ2-5, with 13 nucleotides matching TRBD2. CDR3 sequence (DNA): TGTGCCACCAGTCCCTCACTAGCGGGGGGGCCGGGGGAGACCCAGTACTTC. It is translated as CATSPSLAGGPGETQYF.